Detailed here is one TCR beta chain. Its antigen remains undetermined. It has no much larger one-base neighbor in the sample; base qualities were not kept. The data belong to a study of control samples from healthy donors and cancer patients (dated by TCRdb to about 2020). From the cysteine up to the phenylalanine, the CDR3 has a length of 14 residues. Just CDR3 DNA is preserved here, 42 bases in frame from base 1. As encoded in the germline V gene (reference sequence), CDR1 is GTSNPN while CDR2 is SVGIG. V loses 4 bases of germline sequence and J loses 6 bases, and the interval between the two ends is 13 bases. The library was built by means of the immunoSEQ multiplex PCR assay. TCRdb obtained this table from immuneACCESS and retained in-frame rearrangements with V and J assigned. These tables miss some clones; where compared with another copy, unresolved V genes account for less than half of the shortfall, and the remainder is unexplained. Present in this sample are roughly 200,000 clones, about 91% of which were seen just once. Of the sample, 1.5% to 2% is held by the ten largest clones.

The chain couples TRBV30 to TRBJ1-6; the D gene assignment is ambiguous. The receptor was isolated from a man aged 25-40 years in good health. Sequenced sample: blood. In nucleotide form, the sequence is TGTGCCTGGACACCGGGAGGGAGTAATTCACCCCTCCACTTT. Protein translation: CAWTPGGSNSPLHF.